The 32 T cell receptor beta chains below all came from one sample that was sequenced in a study of cytomegalovirus exposure and HLA in healthy donors. The PCR employed 60 Vbeta primers together with 13 Jbeta primers. Here immunoSEQ multiplex PCR was the method, and the copy in TCRdb shows in-frame clones only, minus some. Of under 200,000 clones in the sample, under 85% were seen once. What was sequenced was PBMCs. The receptors were gathered from a female donor in good health and CMV-seronegative.

This chain joins TRBV11-2 and TRBJ1-5; weak D call: TRBD1 (6 bases). Between the trimmed V and J ends, which lost 4 bases and 4 bases, there was a span of 11 bases. Germline CDR1 is SGHAT and CDR2 is FQNNGV. CDR3 size: 14 residues. The CDR3 nucleotides are TGTGCCAGCAGCTGGACAGACGGAAATCAGCCCCAGCATTTT. It codes for CASSWTDGNQPQHF.

The chain combines TRBV9 with TRBJ1-2; 7 bases match TRBD1. Germline assignment: CDR1 SGDLS and CDR2 YYNGEE. The CDR3 extends over 14 amino acids. V shed 3 bases and J 8 bases; nucleotides not matched to a gene: 10. The DNA of the CDR3 is TGTGCCAGCAGCGGCCGGGGACAGTGGATAGGCTACACCTTC. Amino acid sequence: CASSGRGQWIGYTF.

The rearrangement links TRBV6-5 to TRBJ1-1, with a possible D match to TRBD1 (5 bases). Germline assignment: CDR1 MNHEY and CDR2 SVGAGI. The CDR3 runs 15 residues. V lost 7 bases, J lost 5 bases, and 20 bases lay in between. For the CDR3, the DNA is TGTGCCAGCATCAAACCGGGGGGGGGACGGACTGAAGCTTTCTTT. It yields the protein CASIKPGGGRTEAFF.

V usage is TRBV15 and J usage is TRBJ2-7; TRBD2 is a possible D gene (6 bases). Per germline, CDR1 LNHNV and CDR2 YYDKDF (reference sequence). Between the trimmed V and J ends, which lost 6 bases and 1 base, there was a span of 10 bases. This CDR3 is built from 13 residues. Here the CDR3 DNA reads TGTGCCACCAGGGAACGGGGGTCCTACGAGCAGTACTTC. Residues: CATRERGSYEQYF. Filled out from reference TRBV15 and TRBJ2-7, the complete variable domain reads DAMVIQNPRYQVTQFGKPVTLSCSQTLNHNVMYWYQQKSSQAPKLLFHYYDKDFNNEADTPDNFQSRRPNTSFCFLDIRSPGLGDTAMYLCATRERGSYEQYFGPGTRLTVT.

The chain links TRBV11-2 to TRBJ2-7; 9 positions agree with TRBD2. Germline-derived CDR1 and CDR2 are SGHAT and FQNNGV. The V gene end was trimmed by 1 base and the J gene end by 0 bases; junction bases not matched to a gene: 10. This CDR3 is 18 amino acids long. The CDR3, as DNA: TGTGCCAGCAGCTTAGTGCCGAGCGGGGGGTTGCTCTCCTACGAGCAGTACTTC. It codes for CASSLVPSGGLLSYEQYF.

A few counts support this clone. The CDR3 bases are TGTGCCAGCAGCGAACGGGACTTCCTCTCCTCTGGGGCCAACGTCCTGACTTTC. Translating gives CASSERDFLSSGANVLTF. The V and J genes are TRBV7-9 and TRBJ2-6; the D gene is possibly TRBD2 (6 bases). There are 18 residues in the CDR3. Germline V CDR1 and CDR2: SEHNR, FQNEAQ (reference sequence). The V end was cut by 5 bases, the J end by 0 bases, with 17 bases between.

The genes are TRBV5-1 and TRBJ1-2; 9 bases are a match to TRBD1. The CDR3 runs 15 residues. V shed 2 bases, J shed 3 bases, and the junction held 5 bases outside the gene matches. Per germline, CDR1 SGHRS and CDR2 YFSETQ. Here the CDR3 DNA reads TGCGCCAGCAGCTTTACAGGGACAGGGTACTATGGCTACACCTTC. This encodes CASSFTGTGYYGYTF.

This chain connects TRBV4-2 to TRBJ1-6; the D gene is possibly TRBD1 (6 bases). This CDR3 has 16 amino acids. Germline CDR1 and CDR2: LGHNA and YNFKEQ. Trimming took 0 bases from V and 10 from J, leaving 16 bases between them. The CDR3, as DNA: TGTGCCAGCAGCCAAGATTGGACAGCGGCTTACTCACCCCTCCACTTT. As protein: CASSQDWTAAYSPLHF.

CDR3 DNA sequence: TGTGCCAGCGGGCGGACCGGGACAGGGCACTATGGCTACACCTTC. This codes for CASGRTGTGHYGYTF. This rearrangement joins TRBV7-8 to TRBJ1-2, with 9 bases that match TRBD1. V gave up 8 bases and J gave up 3 bases; unmatched junction bases: 10. This CDR3 contains 15 residues. Germline V CDR1 and CDR2: SGHVS, FQNEAQ.

The rearrangement uses TRBV14 and TRBJ2-7, with TRBD1 matching over 7 bases. Germline CDR1 and CDR2: SGHDN and FVKESK. V dropped 3 bases and J dropped 2; count of bases not matched to a gene: 4. The CDR3 covers 14 residues. The CDR3 here is CASSHRQGTYEQYF. The DNA of the CDR3 is TGTGCCAGCAGCCACCGACAGGGAACCTACGAGCAGTACTTC.

The rearrangement links TRBV30 to TRBJ2-5, with 7 bases matching TRBD2. From germline, CDR1 is GTSNPN and CDR2 SVGIG (reference sequence). J gave up 9 bases and V 0 bases, and 10 bases lay outside the gene matches. The CDR3 is 14 residues long. The CDR3 sequence: CAWSVGGTSSSQYF. In nucleotides, the CDR3 is TGTGCCTGGAGTGTGGGGGGGACCTCTTCGTCCCAGTACTTC.

The V and J genes are TRBV7-2 and TRBJ1-1; D is perhaps TRBD1 (6 bases). CDR3 size: 17 residues. The V gene's germline CDR1 is SGHTA and CDR2 FQGNSA. With 4 bases removed from V and 0 bases from J, the gap between germline ends came to 18 bases. In DNA form, the CDR3 reads TGTGCCAGCAGCTCCGACCCGAGGGGGACCGTGAACACTGAAGCTTTCTTT. This sequence encodes CASSSDPRGTVNTEAFF.

There are a few counts of this clone. The J gene is TRBJ2-1, the V gene TRBV5-6; maybe TRBD2 (6 bases). V was trimmed by 3 bases and J by 0 bases, leaving 13 bases between them. The germline CDR1 and CDR2 sequences are SGHDT and YYEEEE. CDR3 length: 16 residues. The CDR3 nucleotides read TGTGCCAGCAGCTCGCGGGACTTTGGCTCCTACAATGAGCAGTTCTTC. The encoded protein is CASSSRDFGSYNEQFF.

CDR3 protein: CASSVADRTSSAFF. The DNA of the CDR3 is TGCGCCAGCAGCGTTGCGGACAGGACTTCATCGGCTTTCTTT. The chain is built from TRBV5-1 and TRBJ1-1, with TRBD1 matching 7 bases. CDR1 and CDR2 (germline): SGHRS, YFSETQ. V lost 4 bases and J lost 11; bases outside the gene matches: 14. CDR3 length: 14 amino acids.

This clone was recorded only once. The chain has TRBV14 and TRBJ1-2, with D tentatively TRBD1 (5 bases). This CDR3 is 13 amino acids long. V was trimmed by 1 base and J by 8 bases, leaving 11 bases between them. In germline, CDR1 is SGHDN, CDR2 FVKESK. CDR3 nucleotide sequence: TGTGCCAGCAGCCAAGTCGCAGGGCAAGGCTACACCTTC. Protein product: CASSQVAGQGYTF. Supplemented by reference TRBV14 and TRBJ1-2, the full variable domain reads EAGVTQFPSHSVIEKGQTVTLRCDPISGHDNLYWYRRVMGKEIKFLLHFVKESKQDESGMPNNRFLAERTGGTYSTLKVQPAELEDSGVYFCASSQVAGQGYTFGSGTRLTVV.

This chain uses TRBV7-9 with TRBJ1-2; 7 nucleotides line up with TRBD1. V trimming: 5 bases; J trimming: 3 bases; junction bases outside the gene matches: 6. From germline, CDR1 is SEHNR and CDR2 FQNEAQ (reference sequence). The CDR3 loop spans 14 amino acids. The CDR3 DNA follows: TGTGCCAGCAGCCCCCTACAGGGGTACTATGGCTACACCTTC. Amino acids: CASSPLQGYYGYTF.

DNA for the CDR3: TGTGCCAGCAGGCCCAGAGAGGCTACCTCTCGGGAGCAGTACTTC. It encodes CASRPREATSREQYF. The chain employs TRBV28 and TRBJ2-7; D call uncertain. Trimming took off 6 bases at V and 7 bases at J, with 22 bases between the two ends. The CDR3 extends over 15 amino acids. Germline CDR1 MDHEN, CDR2 SYDVKM.

This sequence joins TRBV18 and TRBJ2-7, with 14 positions matching TRBD2. Germline V CDR1 and CDR2: KGHSH, LQKENI. The CDR3 consists of 16 residues. After removal of 3 bases from V and 0 bases from J, the junction contained 1 base not matched to a gene. For the CDR3, the DNA is TGTGCCAGCTCACCCGGGACTAGCGGGAGCTCCTACGAGCAGTACTTC. It specifies CASSPGTSGSSYEQYF.

As DNA, the CDR3 is TGTGCCAGCAGCGCAGCGGGAGTTGGCTACGAGCAGTACTTC. It yields the protein CASSAAGVGYEQYF. The chain employs TRBV4-2 and TRBJ2-7; TRBD2 agrees at 8 bases. The CDR3 is 14 residues long. Germline CDR1 LGHNA, CDR2 YNFKEQ. Unmatched junction bases numbered 6, after V lost 5 bases and J lost 3 bases.

As DNA, the CDR3 is TGTGCCAGCAGCACAGGGGCGGGGTACGAGCAGTACTTC. It is translated as CASSTGAGYEQYF. The genes are TRBV11-3 and TRBJ2-7; D is perhaps TRBD1 (7 bases). CDR1 SGHNT and CDR2 YENEEA come from the germline V gene. The CDR3 has 13 amino acids. The V gene lost 5 bases and the J gene lost 4 bases, with 12 bases spanning the gap.

This clone was seen a few times. This rearrangement joins TRBV14 to TRBJ1-6, with 7 bases matching TRBD1. The trim removed 4 bases at V and 9 bases at J, leaving 3 bases unmatched. The CDR3 extends over 13 amino acids. Germline CDR1 is SGHDN and CDR2 is FVKESK. The CDR3: CASSPSGGSPLHF. CDR3 nucleotides: TGTGCCAGCAGCCCATCAGGGGGTTCACCCCTCCACTTT.

V and J are TRBV5-6 and TRBJ1-3; D uncertain. Germline V gives CDR1 SGHDT, CDR2 YYEEEE. The CDR3 spans 15 residues. Between the trimmed V and J ends, which lost 0 bases and 1 base, there was a span of 8 bases. The CDR3 sequence is CASSLVRVSGNTIYF. CDR3 nucleotides: TGTGCCAGCAGCTTGGTCCGGGTTTCTGGAAACACCATATATTTT.

The chain carries TRBV19 and TRBJ2-3, with 7 bases that match TRBD2. Germline V gene data show CDR1 as LNHDA and CDR2 as SQIVND (reference sequence). The J segment lost 9 bases and the V segment lost 5 bases, leaving 8 bases of the junction unmatched. This CDR3 comprises 13 residues. The CDR3 DNA reads as TGTGCCAGTAGTGGGTGGCTAGCGGAAACGCAGTATTTT. Protein: CASSGWLAETQYF.

This chain uses TRBV30 with TRBJ2-4; 8 positions match TRBD1. The CDR3 extends over 14 amino acids. Losses at the gene ends were 1 base for V and 7 bases for J; bases not matched to a gene: 6. From germline, CDR1 is GTSNPN and CDR2 SVGIG (reference sequence). The CDR3 protein is CAWSARTGLNIQYF. CDR3 nucleotides: TGTGCCTGGAGTGCCAGGACAGGGTTGAACATTCAGTACTTC.

There are a few counts of this clone. J is TRBJ2-7 and V is TRBV30; D might be TRBD1 (6 bases). There are 14 residues in the CDR3. The germline CDR1 and CDR2 sequences are GTSNPN and SVGIG (reference sequence). Trimming left V 3 bases short and J 3 bases short, with 15 bases between. CDR3 sequence: CAWRPSGGDYEQYF. In DNA, the CDR3 is TGTGCCTGGAGGCCCAGTGGGGGCGACTACGAGCAGTACTTC.

This sequence joins TRBV19 and TRBJ2-5; perhaps TRBD1 as D (7 bases). The CDR3 runs 14 residues. The germline CDR1 and CDR2 sequences are LNHDA and SQIVND (reference sequence). V gave up 6 bases and J gave up 5 bases, with 16 bases separating them. CDR3 DNA: TGTGCCAGTAGCGACAGGGAGGTGGGGGAGACCCAGTACTTC. Translating gives CASSDREVGETQYF.

The V and J genes are TRBV6-1 and TRBJ1-3; TRBD1 might be the D (6 bases). CDR3 length: 17 residues. V dropped 4 bases and J dropped 0 bases, with 16 bases sitting between them. CDR1 and CDR2 from the germline V gene are MNHNS and SASEGT. The CDR3 loop is CASSGTRGLNSGNTIYF. The CDR3 DNA reads as TGTGCCAGCAGTGGAACCAGGGGTCTCAACTCTGGAAACACCATATATTTT.

V is TRBV5-1 and J is TRBJ2-2; 9 bases are shared with TRBD2. The CDR3 totals 16 residues. V dropped 1 base and J dropped 2; count of bases not matched to a gene: 3. Germline V gene data show CDR1 as SGHRS and CDR2 as YFSETQ. CDR3 loop: CASSLKAGGNTGELFF. The CDR3 DNA reads TGCGCCAGCAGCTTGAAAGCGGGAGGCAACACCGGGGAGCTGTTTTTT. The whole variable domain, remainder taken from reference TRBV5-1 and TRBJ2-2, is KAGVTQTPRYLIKTRGQQVTLSCSPISGHRSVSWYQQTPGQGLQFLFEYFSETQRNKGNFPGRFSGRQFSNSRSEMNVSTLELGDSALYLCASSLKAGGNTGELFFGEGSRLTVL.

This clone came up once. V usage is TRBV19 and J usage is TRBJ2-5, with 10 bases matching TRBD2. The CDR3 contains 14 residues. The trim removed 6 bases at V and 4 bases at J, leaving 5 bases unmatched. Germline V gene sequence: CDR1 LNHDA, CDR2 SQIVND (reference sequence). The chain's CDR3 is CASSARLAGETQYF. In DNA form, the CDR3 reads TGTGCCAGTAGCGCGAGACTAGCGGGAGAGACCCAGTACTTC.

V is TRBV6-5 and J is TRBJ2-1, with no clear D. This CDR3 has 16 residues. CDR1 is MNHEY, CDR2 SVGAGI, per germline. The V and J ends lost 4 bases and 1 base respectively, with 14 bases between them. CDR3: CASSSILLKSYNEQFF. CDR3 coding DNA: TGTGCCAGCAGTTCCATCCTACTTAAGTCCTACAATGAGCAGTTCTTC.

This clone has just a few counts. The chain couples TRBV4-3 to TRBJ1-4, with TRBD1 identical over 7 bases. Germline CDR1 LGHNA, CDR2 YSLEER. With V trimmed by 4 bases and J by 8 bases, 13 bases remained unmatched. The CDR3 has 16 amino acids. Here the CDR3 reads CASSRLLDRVGEKLFF. The CDR3 nucleotides read TGCGCCAGCAGCCGACTTCTCGACAGGGTAGGGGAAAAACTGTTTTTT.

V gene TRBV5-6 combines with J gene TRBJ1-6, with D tentatively TRBD1 (6 bases). CDR1 is SGHDT and CDR2 is YYEEEE in the germline V gene. The V end lost 1 base, the J end lost 3 bases, and 11 bases lay between the germline ends. The CDR3 extends over 16 amino acids. CDR3 sequence reads: CASSLLTGLYNSPLHF. The CDR3 DNA reads as TGTGCCAGCAGCTTGCTGACAGGCCTCTATAATTCACCCCTCCACTTT.